The next 4 T cell receptor beta chains were all read from a single sample in a study of T-cell reconstitution after alpha-beta-depleted transplantation in children. Preparing the TCRbeta library involved the use of unique molecular identifiers. MiXCR was run by TCRdb on the PCR reads, yielding one entry per CDR3 protein. Of 700,000 to 950,000 distinct CDR3 sequences listed, under 20% are singletons. The specimen was PBMCs, mostly from graft donor cells, collected 360 days after TCRalphabeta/CD19-depleted stem cell transplant. The source is a male patient between 10 and 17 years old who had a stem cell transplant for acute lymphoblastic leukemia, so the T cells may come from the graft donor.

In its sample, this clonotype was seen a few times. The rearrangement joins TRBV10-3 to TRBJ2-7, with 7 nucleotides matching TRBD2. The CDR3 length is 14 residues. Losses at the gene ends were 5 bases for V and 2 bases for J; bases not matched to a gene: 6. The germline V gene has CDR1 ENHRY and CDR2 SYGVKD. The CDR3 coding sequence is TGTGCCATCAGTCGACTAGCCCCGACCTACGAGCAGTACTTC. This sequence encodes CAISRLAPTYEQYF.

The chain recombines TRBV3-1 with TRBJ2-4; D ambiguous. CDR1 and CDR2 (germline): LGHDT, YNNKEL (reference sequence). V gave up 3 bases and J gave up 0 bases, with 6 bases separating them. The CDR3 has 14 residues. CDR3 DNA sequence: TGTGCCAGCAGCCATCCTCTAGCCAAAAACATTCAGTACTTC. Translation gives CASSHPLAKNIQYF.

The chain joins TRBV19 to TRBJ1-1; TRBD1 matches at 9 bases. V lost 6 bases to trimming and J lost 5 bases; unmatched junction nucleotides: 4. The germline CDR1 and CDR2 sequences are LNHDA and SQIVND (reference sequence). The CDR3 extends over 13 amino acids. CDR3: CASRQGAWTEAFF. CDR3 in DNA: TGTGCCAGTAGACAGGGGGCTTGGACTGAAGCTTTCTTT.

This chain links TRBV6-2 or TRBV6-3 with TRBJ2-4; possibly TRBD1 or TRBD2 for D (5 bases each). This CDR3 region has 15 residues. V lost 7 bases to trimming and J lost 1 base, with 14 bases between them. Germline V gene sequence: CDR1 MNHEY, CDR2 SVGEGT. CDR3 sequence (DNA): TGTGCCAGCATCTTGGGGGACGTTGCCAAAAACATTCAGTACTTC. Translating gives CASILGDVAKNIQYF.